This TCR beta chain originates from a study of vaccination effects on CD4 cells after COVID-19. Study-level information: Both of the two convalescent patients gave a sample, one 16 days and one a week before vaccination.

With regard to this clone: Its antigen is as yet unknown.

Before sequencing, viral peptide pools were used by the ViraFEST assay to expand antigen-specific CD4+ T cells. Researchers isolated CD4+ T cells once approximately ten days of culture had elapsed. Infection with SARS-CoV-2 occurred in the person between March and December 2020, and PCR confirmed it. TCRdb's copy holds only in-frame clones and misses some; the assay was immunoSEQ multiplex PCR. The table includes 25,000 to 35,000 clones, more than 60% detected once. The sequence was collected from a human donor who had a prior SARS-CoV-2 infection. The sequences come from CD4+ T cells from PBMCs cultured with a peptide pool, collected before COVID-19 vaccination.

The CDR3 reads CASSSDRGFGKLFF. CDR3 nucleotides: TGTGCCAGCAGCTCGGACAGGGGTTTTGGAAAACTGTTTTTT. The chain has TRBV2 and TRBJ1-4; 9 nucleotides line up with TRBD1. Germline V gene sequence: CDR1 SNHLY, CDR2 FYNNEI. This CDR3 spans 14 amino acids. The junction had 9 bases not matched to a gene; V was cut back by 6 bases and J by 10 bases. Filled out from reference TRBV2 and TRBJ1-4, the complete variable domain reads EPEVTQTPSHQVTQMGQEVILRCVPISNHLYFYWYRQILGQKVEFLVSFYNNEISEKSEIFDDQFSVERPDGSNFTLKIRSTKLEDSAMYFCASSSDRGFGKLFFGSGTQLSVL.